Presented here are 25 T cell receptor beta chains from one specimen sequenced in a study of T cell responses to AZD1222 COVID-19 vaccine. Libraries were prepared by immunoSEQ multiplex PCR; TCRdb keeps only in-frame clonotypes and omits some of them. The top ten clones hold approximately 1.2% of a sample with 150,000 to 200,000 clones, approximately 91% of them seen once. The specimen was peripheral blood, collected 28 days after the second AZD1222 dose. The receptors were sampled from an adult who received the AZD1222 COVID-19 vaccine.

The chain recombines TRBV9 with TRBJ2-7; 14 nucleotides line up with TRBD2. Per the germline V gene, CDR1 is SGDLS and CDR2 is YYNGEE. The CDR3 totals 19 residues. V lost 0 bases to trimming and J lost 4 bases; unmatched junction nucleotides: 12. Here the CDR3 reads CASSVVEAGLAGVWYEQYF. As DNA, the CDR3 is TGTGCCAGCAGCGTAGTCGAGGCGGGACTAGCGGGGGTCTGGTACGAGCAGTACTTC.

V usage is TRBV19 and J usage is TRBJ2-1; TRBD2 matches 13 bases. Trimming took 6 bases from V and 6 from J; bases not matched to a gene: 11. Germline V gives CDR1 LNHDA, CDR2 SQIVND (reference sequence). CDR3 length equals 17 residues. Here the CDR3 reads CASRSNRLAGGPNEQFF. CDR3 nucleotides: TGTGCCAGTAGGAGCAACCGACTAGCGGGAGGCCCCAATGAGCAGTTCTTC.

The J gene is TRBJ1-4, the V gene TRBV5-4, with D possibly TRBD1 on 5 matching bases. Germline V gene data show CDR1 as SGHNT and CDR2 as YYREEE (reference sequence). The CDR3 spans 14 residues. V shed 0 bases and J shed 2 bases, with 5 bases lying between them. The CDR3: CASSLGGTNEKLFF. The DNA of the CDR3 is TGTGCCAGCAGCTTGGGGGGGACTAATGAAAAACTGTTTTTT.

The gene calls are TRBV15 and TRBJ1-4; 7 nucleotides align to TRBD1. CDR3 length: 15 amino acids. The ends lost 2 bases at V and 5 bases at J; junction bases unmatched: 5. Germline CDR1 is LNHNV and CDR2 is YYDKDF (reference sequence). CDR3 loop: CATSRPGQPNEKLFF. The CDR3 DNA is TGTGCCACCAGCAGACCGGGACAGCCAAATGAAAAACTGTTTTTT.

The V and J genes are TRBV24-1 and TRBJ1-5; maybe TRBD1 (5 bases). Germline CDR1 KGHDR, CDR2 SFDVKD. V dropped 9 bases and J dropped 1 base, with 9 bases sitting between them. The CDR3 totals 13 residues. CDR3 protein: CATCRDSNQPQHF. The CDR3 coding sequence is TGTGCCACCTGCCGGGACAGCAATCAGCCCCAGCATTTT.

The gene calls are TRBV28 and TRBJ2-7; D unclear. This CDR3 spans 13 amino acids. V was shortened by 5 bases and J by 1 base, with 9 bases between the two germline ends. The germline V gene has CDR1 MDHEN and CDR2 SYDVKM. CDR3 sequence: CASSLPSSYEQYF. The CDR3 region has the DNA TGTGCCAGCAGTCTGCCGTCATCCTACGAGCAGTACTTC.

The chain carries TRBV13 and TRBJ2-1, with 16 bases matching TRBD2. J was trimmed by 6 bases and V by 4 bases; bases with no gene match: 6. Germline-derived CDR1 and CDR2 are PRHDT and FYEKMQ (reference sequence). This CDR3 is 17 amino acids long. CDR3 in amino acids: CASSSGLAGGPSNEQFF. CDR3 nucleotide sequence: TGTGCCAGCAGCTCGGGACTAGCGGGAGGGCCCTCCAATGAGCAGTTCTTC.

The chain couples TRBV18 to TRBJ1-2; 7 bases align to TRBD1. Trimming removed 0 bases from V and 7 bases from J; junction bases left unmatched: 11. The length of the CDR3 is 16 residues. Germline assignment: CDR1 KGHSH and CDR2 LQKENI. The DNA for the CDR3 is TGTGCCAGCTCACCACCAAGGACAGGCAACTTCGGTGGCTACACCTTC. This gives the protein CASSPPRTGNFGGYTF.

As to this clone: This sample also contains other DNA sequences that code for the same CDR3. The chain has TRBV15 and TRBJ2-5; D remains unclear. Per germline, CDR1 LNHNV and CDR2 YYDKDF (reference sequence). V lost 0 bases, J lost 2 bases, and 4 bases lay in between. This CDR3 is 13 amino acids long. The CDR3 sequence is CATSRDRQETQYF. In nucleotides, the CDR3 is TGTGCCACCAGCAGAGACAGACAAGAGACCCAGTACTTC.

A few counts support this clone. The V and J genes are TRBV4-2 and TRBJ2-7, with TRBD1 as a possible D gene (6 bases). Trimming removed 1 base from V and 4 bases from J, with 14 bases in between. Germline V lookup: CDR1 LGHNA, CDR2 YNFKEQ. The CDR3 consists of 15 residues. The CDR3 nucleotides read TGTGCCAGCAGCCAAGTGAGGGGGACCGCGTACGAGCAGTACTTC. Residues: CASSQVRGTAYEQYF.

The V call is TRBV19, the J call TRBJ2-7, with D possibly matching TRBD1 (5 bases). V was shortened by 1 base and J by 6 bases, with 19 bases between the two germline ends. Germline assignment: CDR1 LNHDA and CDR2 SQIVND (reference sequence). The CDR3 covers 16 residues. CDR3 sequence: CASSIGVAQGGSEQYF. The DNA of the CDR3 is TGTGCCAGTAGTATAGGAGTGGCGCAGGGCGGATCCGAGCAGTACTTC.

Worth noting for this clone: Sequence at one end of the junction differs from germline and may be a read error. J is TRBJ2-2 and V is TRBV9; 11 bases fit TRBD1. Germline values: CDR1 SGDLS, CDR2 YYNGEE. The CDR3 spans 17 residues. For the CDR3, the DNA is TGTGCCAGCAGCGTAGTAGGACAGGGGGCGAAAACCGGGGAGCTGTTTTTT. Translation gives CASSVVGQGAKTGELFF. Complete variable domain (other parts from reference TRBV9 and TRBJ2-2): DSGVTQTPKHLITATGQRVTLRCSPRSGDLSVYWYQQSLDQGLQFLIQYYNGEERAKGNILERFSAQQFPDLHSELNLSSLELGDSALYFCASSVVGQGAKTGELFFGEGSRLTVL.

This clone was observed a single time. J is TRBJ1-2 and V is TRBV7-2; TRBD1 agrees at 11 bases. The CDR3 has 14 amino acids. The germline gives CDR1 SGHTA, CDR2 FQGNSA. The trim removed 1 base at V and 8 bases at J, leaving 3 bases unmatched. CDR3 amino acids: CASSLDRTGGGYTF. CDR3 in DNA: TGTGCCAGCAGCTTAGACAGGACAGGGGGCGGCTACACCTTC.

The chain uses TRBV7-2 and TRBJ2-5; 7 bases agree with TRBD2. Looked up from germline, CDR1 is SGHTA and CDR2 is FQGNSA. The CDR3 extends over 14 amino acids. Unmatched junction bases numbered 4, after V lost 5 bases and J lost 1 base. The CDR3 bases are TGTGCCAGCAGCCCGCGGACTAGCCAAGAGACCCAGTACTTC. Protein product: CASSPRTSQETQYF.

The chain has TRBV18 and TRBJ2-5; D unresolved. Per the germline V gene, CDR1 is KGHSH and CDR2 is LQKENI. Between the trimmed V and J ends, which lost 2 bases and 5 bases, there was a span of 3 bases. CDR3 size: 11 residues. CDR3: CASSPGETQYF. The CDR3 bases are TGTGCCAGCTCACCAGGGGAGACCCAGTACTTC.

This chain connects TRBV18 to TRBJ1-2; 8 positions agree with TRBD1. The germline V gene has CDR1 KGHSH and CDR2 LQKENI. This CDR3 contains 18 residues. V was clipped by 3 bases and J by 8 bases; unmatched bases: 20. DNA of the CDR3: TGTGCCAGCTCACCCGAGATCGTCGAGGGAGGGACAGGAGGGGGCTACACCTTC. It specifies CASSPEIVEGGTGGGYTF. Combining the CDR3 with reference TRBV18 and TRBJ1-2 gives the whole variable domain NAGVMQNPRHLVRRRGQEARLRCSPMKGHSHVYWYRQLPEEGLKFMVYLQKENIIDESGMPKERFSAEFPKEGPSILRIQQVVRGDSAAYFCASSPEIVEGGTGGGYTFGSGTRLTVV.

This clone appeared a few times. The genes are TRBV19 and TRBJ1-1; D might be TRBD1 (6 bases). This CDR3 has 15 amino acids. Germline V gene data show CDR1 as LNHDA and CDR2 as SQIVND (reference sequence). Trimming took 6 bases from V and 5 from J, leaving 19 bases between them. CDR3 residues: CASSPDEGVRTEAFF. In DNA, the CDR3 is TGTGCCAGTAGCCCGGATGAGGGGGTGAGGACTGAAGCTTTCTTT.

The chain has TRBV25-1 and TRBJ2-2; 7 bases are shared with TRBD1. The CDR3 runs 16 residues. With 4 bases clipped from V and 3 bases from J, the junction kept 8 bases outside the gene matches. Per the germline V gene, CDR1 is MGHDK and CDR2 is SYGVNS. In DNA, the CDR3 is TGTGCCAGCAGTGTTAACCCCGGGACAGACACCGGGGAGCTGTTTTTT. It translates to CASSVNPGTDTGELFF.

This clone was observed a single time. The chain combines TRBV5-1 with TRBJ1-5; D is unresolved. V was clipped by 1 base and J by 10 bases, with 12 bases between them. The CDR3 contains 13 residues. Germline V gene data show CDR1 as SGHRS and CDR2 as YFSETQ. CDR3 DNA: TGCGCCAGCAGCTTGTCTCCCCGGGCACCCCAGCATTTT. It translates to CASSLSPRAPQHF.

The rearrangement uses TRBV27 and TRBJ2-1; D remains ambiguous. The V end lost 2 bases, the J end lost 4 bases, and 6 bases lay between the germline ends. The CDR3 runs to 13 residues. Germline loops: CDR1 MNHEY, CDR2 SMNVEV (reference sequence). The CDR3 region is CASSLRRYNEQFF. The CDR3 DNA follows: TGTGCCAGCAGTTTACGCAGGTACAATGAGCAGTTCTTC.

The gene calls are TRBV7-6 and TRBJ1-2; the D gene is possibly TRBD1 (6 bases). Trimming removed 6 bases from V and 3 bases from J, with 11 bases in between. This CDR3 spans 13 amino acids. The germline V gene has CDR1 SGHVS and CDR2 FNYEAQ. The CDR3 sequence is CASRPPGDYGYTF. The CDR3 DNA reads TGTGCCAGCAGACCACCAGGGGACTATGGCTACACCTTC.

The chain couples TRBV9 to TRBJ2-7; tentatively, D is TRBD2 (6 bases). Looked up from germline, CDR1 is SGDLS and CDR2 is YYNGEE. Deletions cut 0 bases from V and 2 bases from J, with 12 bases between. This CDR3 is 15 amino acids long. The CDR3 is CASSVGTSHTYEQYF. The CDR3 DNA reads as TGTGCCAGCAGCGTAGGTACTAGCCACACCTACGAGCAGTACTTC.

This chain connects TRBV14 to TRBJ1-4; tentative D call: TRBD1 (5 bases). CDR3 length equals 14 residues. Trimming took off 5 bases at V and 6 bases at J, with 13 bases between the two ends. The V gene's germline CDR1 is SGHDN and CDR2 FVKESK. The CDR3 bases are TGTGCCAGCAGCAAAACGACAGAACATGAAAAACTGTTTTTT. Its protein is CASSKTTEHEKLFF.

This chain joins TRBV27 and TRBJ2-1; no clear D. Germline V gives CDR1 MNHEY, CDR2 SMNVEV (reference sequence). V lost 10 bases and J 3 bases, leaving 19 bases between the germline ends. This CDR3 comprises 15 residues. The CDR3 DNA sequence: TGTGCCACCAGAGTCGAGCCCAACAACTACAATGAGCAGTTCTTC. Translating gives CATRVEPNNYNEQFF.

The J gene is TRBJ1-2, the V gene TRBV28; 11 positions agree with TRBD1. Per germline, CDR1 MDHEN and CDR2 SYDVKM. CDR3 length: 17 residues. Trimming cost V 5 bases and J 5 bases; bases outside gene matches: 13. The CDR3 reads CASSTMSRDRGRYGYTF. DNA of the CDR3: TGTGCCAGCAGTACTATGTCCCGGGACAGGGGGAGGTATGGCTACACCTTC.